The 23 T cell receptor beta chains given below trace back to one sample, sequenced in a study of T-cell memory formation after mild COVID-19. Each CDR3 protein gets one entry after TCRdb re-called the 5' RACE reads with MiXCR. The sample yields about 320,000 distinct CDR3 sequences, 14% seen once. What was sequenced was PBMCs or a T cell subset sorted from them (not recorded which). The receptor source for this set is a man between 18 and 29 years old who had mild COVID-19 (a few samples of this study predate the infection). Cell type and time point are not known.

This clonotype was found a few times. V and J are TRBV5-1 and TRBJ2-5, with 7 bases fitting TRBD1. The V gene end was trimmed by 3 bases and the J gene end by 5 bases; junction bases not matched to a gene: 10. Per germline, CDR1 SGHRS and CDR2 YFSETQ. The CDR3 spans 15 residues. The CDR3 region has the DNA TGCGCCAGCAGCTGGGGGACAGCCCCCGAGGAGACCCAGTACTTC. Residues: CASSWGTAPEETQYF.

This clonotype has at least ten counts. This chain connects TRBV11-2 to TRBJ1-3; no reliable D call. The CDR3 has 14 residues. Germline V CDR1 and CDR2: SGHAT, FQNNGV. V was trimmed by 2 bases and J by 3 bases, leaving 8 bases between them. CDR3: CASSLTVNGNTIYF. The CDR3, as DNA: TGTGCCAGCAGCTTAACAGTTAATGGAAACACCATATATTTT.

This clonotype was detected ten times or more. This CDR3 is CASSQGSSYNEQFF. The CDR3 DNA is TGTGCCAGCAGCCAGGGGAGCTCCTACAATGAGCAGTTCTTC. The rearrangement links TRBV12-3 or TRBV12-4 to TRBJ2-1, with D tentatively TRBD1 (6 bases). The CDR3 contains 14 residues. Trimming left V 6 bases short and J 0 bases short, with 9 bases between.

The chain carries TRBV5-1 and TRBJ1-6; TRBD1 agrees at 10 bases. Per germline, CDR1 SGHRS and CDR2 YFSETQ. This CDR3 comprises 16 residues. V was clipped by 4 bases and J by 7 bases; unmatched bases: 8. DNA of the CDR3: TGCGCCAGCAGCCTAGGGACAGGGGATATCAATTCACCCCTCCACTTT. It encodes CASSLGTGDINSPLHF.

There are a few counts of this clonotype. The chain is built from TRBV28 and TRBJ2-7, with D perhaps assigned TRBD1 or TRBD2 (6 bases each). The germline CDR1 and CDR2 sequences are MDHEN and SYDVKM. The V gene lost 11 bases and the J gene lost 7 bases, with 15 bases spanning the gap. CDR3 length equals 11 residues. CDR3 coding DNA: TGTGCCGCAGGGGAGGTTTGGGAGCAGTACGTC. It yields the protein CAAGEVWEQYV.

This clonotype was observed a handful of times. The V and J genes are TRBV4-3 and TRBJ2-3; the D call may be TRBD1 or TRBD2 (5 bases each). Trimming stripped 2 bases from V and 11 bases from J, with 14 bases between. This CDR3 is built from 13 residues. In germline, CDR1 is LGHNA, CDR2 YSLEER. CDR3 residues: CASSQYRGVGQYF. As DNA, the CDR3 is TGCGCCAGCAGCCAATATAGAGGGGTCGGGCAGTATTTT.

For the CDR3, the DNA is TGTGCCAGCAGCTTGGGACAGGCGTCAGCTGAAGCTTTCTTT. Protein sequence: CASSLGQASAEAFF. This chain connects TRBV7-8 to TRBJ1-1; 8 bases match TRBD1. Germline lookup yields CDR1 SGHVS and CDR2 FQNEAQ. The CDR3 covers 14 residues. Trimming removed 3 bases from V and 6 bases from J; junction bases left unmatched: 6.

This clonotype was picked up many times. This sequence joins TRBV19 and TRBJ2-4; no definite D call. Germline values: CDR1 LNHDA, CDR2 SQIVND (reference sequence). This CDR3 is built from 14 residues. Trimming shortened V by 8 bases and J by 5 bases, and 16 bases separated the two germline ends. DNA of the CDR3: TGTGCCAGTCGTAGCCGTTTGAAGGAAAACATTCAGTACTTC. This translates into CASRSRLKENIQYF.

The chain recombines TRBV7-9 with TRBJ2-5; D is possibly TRBD2 (5 bases). Germline V lookup: CDR1 SEHNR, CDR2 FQNEAQ (reference sequence). Trimming pared 5 bases from V and 7 bases from J, leaving 17 bases between. This CDR3 spans 14 amino acids. CDR3 protein: CASSARMLEGTQYF. The CDR3 region has the DNA TGTGCCAGCAGCGCGCGGATGCTAGAGGGGACCCAGTACTTC.

In this sample, this clonotype turned up a few times. CDR3 loop: CASSYPLGGGTYEQYF. Written as DNA, the CDR3 is TGTGCCAGCAGTTACCCGCTCGGCGGGGGCACCTACGAGCAGTACTTC. The J gene is TRBJ2-7, the V gene TRBV6-5; tentatively, D is TRBD2 (7 bases). The CDR3 covers 16 residues. Deletions cut 2 bases from V and 2 bases from J, with 16 bases between. CDR1 is MNHEY and CDR2 is SVGAGI in the germline V gene.

This rearrangement joins TRBV6-5 to TRBJ1-2; perhaps TRBD1 as D (5 bases). Germline values: CDR1 MNHEY, CDR2 SVGAGI. The CDR3 consists of 14 residues. Trimming shortened V by 8 bases and J by 8 bases, and 21 bases separated the two germline ends. The CDR3 coding sequence is TGTGCCAGCGTGCCAAAGACCCGGACACGAGGCTACACCTTC. Amino acids: CASVPKTRTRGYTF.

This clonotype occurred a few times. The rearrangement links TRBV5-1 to TRBJ2-3; D is possibly TRBD1 or TRBD2 (5 bases each). The CDR3 covers 14 residues. V gave up 3 bases and J gave up 6 bases, with 14 bases separating them. CDR1 and CDR2 (germline): SGHRS, YFSETQ. CDR3 nucleotides: TGCGCCAGCAGCTCGGGACCGTCCCCGGATACGCAGTATTTT. Protein sequence: CASSSGPSPDTQYF.

This clonotype came up a few times. The V call is TRBV29-1, the J call TRBJ2-7; D gene unclear. Germline-derived CDR1 and CDR2 are SQVTM and ANQGSEA. V gave up 4 bases and J gave up 0 bases, with 7 bases separating them. The CDR3 has 12 amino acids. This chain's CDR3 is CSVVVSSYEQYV. CDR3 nucleotide sequence: TGCAGCGTTGTAGTTAGCTCCTACGAGCAGTACGTC.

To note about this clonotype: At one end, the junction sequence differs from germline, possibly due to a read error. V and J are TRBV6-5 and TRBJ2-3; TRBD1 aligns across 7 bases. The CDR3 loop spans 11 amino acids. The germline V gene has CDR1 MNHEY and CDR2 SVGAGI. The CDR3 reads CASSYLGQEHF. In nucleotides, the CDR3 is TGTGCCAGCAGTTACTTAGGACAGGAACATTTT.

This clonotype has more than one count but fewer than ten. The rearrangement links TRBV7-9 to TRBJ2-5; 9 bases match TRBD2. V was pared by 7 bases and J by 2 bases, with 8 bases of the junction left unmatched. The CDR3 has 15 residues. Germline V gene lookup returns CDR1 SEHNR and CDR2 FQNEAQ (reference sequence). The DNA of the CDR3 is TGTGCCAGCATCTCGCGGGGGGGTCGGCAAGAGACCCAGTACTTC. Encoded protein: CASISRGGRQETQYF.

This clonotype has only a few counts. J is TRBJ1-3 and V is TRBV4-1; tentative D call: TRBD1 (6 bases). In germline, CDR1 is MGHRA, CDR2 YSYEKL. CDR3 size: 19 residues. Trimming cost V 0 bases and J 0 bases, with 18 bases left between them. The DNA for the CDR3 is TGCGCCAGCAGCCAAGATCAGGGGAGATACCTCTACTCTGGAAACACCATATATTTT. Encoded protein: CASSQDQGRYLYSGNTIYF.

The sample holds many counts of this clonotype. V and J are TRBV4-3 and TRBJ2-5, with 8 bases that match TRBD2. With 0 bases clipped from V and 4 bases from J, the junction kept 7 bases outside the gene matches. This CDR3 spans 16 amino acids. CDR1 and CDR2 (germline): LGHNA, YSLEER. This CDR3 is CASSQDPMAGGETQYF. CDR3 DNA: TGCGCCAGCAGCCAAGATCCAATGGCGGGGGGAGAGACCCAGTACTTC.

This clonotype was detected ten times or more. V usage is TRBV4-1 and J usage is TRBJ1-1; D is uncertain. The CDR3 has 13 amino acids. Trimming pared 1 base from V and 11 bases from J, leaving 14 bases between. CDR1 MGHRA and CDR2 YSYEKL come from the germline V gene. The DNA for the CDR3 is TGCGCCAGCAGCCAAGTAGAAGTCGCGGCCGCTTTCTTT. This gives the protein CASSQVEVAAAFF.

At least ten counts were recorded for this clonotype. The V gene is TRBV7-2, the J gene TRBJ2-2; 8 bases line up with TRBD1. The CDR3 is made up of 14 amino acids. Germline V gives CDR1 SGHTA, CDR2 FQGNSA. The trim removed 5 bases at V and 4 bases at J, leaving 3 bases unmatched. CDR3 sequence: CASSRDRGTGELFF. CDR3 bases: TGTGCCAGCAGCCGAGACAGGGGCACCGGGGAGCTGTTTTTT.

The rearrangement uses TRBV15 and TRBJ1-4; maybe TRBD1 (5 bases). The CDR3 length is 12 residues. V was trimmed by 8 bases and J by 12 bases, leaving 16 bases between them. Germline CDR1 reads LNHNV; CDR2 reads YYDKDF (reference sequence). DNA of the CDR3: TGTGCCACCGAATCTAGTAGGGGTCAACTGTTTTTT. Its protein is CATESSRGQLFF.

Many counts were recorded for this clonotype. This rearrangement joins TRBV7-6 to TRBJ1-4, with D unresolved. CDR1 is SGHVS and CDR2 is FNYEAQ in the germline V gene. Trimming took 2 bases from V and 0 from J, leaving 7 bases between them. This CDR3 is 15 amino acids long. CDR3 sequence reads: CASSLRPATNEKLFF. The CDR3, as DNA: TGTGCCAGCAGCTTAAGACCGGCAACTAATGAAAAACTGTTTTTT.

The rearrangement joins TRBV6-5 to TRBJ2-3; D may be TRBD1 or TRBD2 (6 bases each). V was pared by 0 bases and J by 5 bases, with 15 bases between. The CDR3 totals 16 residues. The V gene's germline CDR1 is MNHEY and CDR2 SVGAGI. The CDR3 reads CASSYSLAGGEDTQYF. The CDR3 DNA follows: TGTGCCAGCAGTTACTCTCTGGCCGGGGGCGAAGATACGCAGTATTTT.

This clonotype was counted ten times or more. This chain links TRBV18 with TRBJ1-1, with D unresolved. The germline V gene has CDR1 KGHSH and CDR2 LQKENI. Trimming removed 6 bases at V and 4 bases at J, with 6 bases between. This CDR3 has 11 amino acids. The CDR3 protein is CASSGGTEAFF. CDR3 DNA sequence: TGTGCCAGCTCGGGCGGCACTGAAGCTTTCTTT.